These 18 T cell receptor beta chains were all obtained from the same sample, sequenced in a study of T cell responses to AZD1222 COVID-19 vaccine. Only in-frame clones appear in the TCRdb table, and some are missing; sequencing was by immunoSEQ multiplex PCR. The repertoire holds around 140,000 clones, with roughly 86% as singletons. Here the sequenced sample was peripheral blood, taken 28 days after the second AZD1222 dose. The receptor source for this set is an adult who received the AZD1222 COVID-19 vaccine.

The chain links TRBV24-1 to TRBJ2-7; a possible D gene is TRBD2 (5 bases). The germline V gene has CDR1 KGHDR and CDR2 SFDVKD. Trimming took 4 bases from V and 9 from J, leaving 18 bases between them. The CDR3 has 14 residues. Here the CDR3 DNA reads TGTGCCACCAGTGAGCCGGGAAGAAATGAGGTGCAGTACTTC. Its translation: CATSEPGRNEVQYF.

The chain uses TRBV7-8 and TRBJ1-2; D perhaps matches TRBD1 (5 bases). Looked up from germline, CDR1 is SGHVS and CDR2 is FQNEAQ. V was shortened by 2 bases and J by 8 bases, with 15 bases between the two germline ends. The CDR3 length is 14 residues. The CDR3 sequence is CASSLTGDSRGYTF. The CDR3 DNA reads TGTGCCAGCAGCTTAACAGGAGATTCGCGCGGCTACACCTTC.

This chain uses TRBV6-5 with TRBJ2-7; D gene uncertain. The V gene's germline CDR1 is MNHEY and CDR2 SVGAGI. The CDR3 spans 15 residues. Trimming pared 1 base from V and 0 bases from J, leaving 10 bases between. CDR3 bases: TGTGCCAGCAGTTACTTCCCGTCCTCCTCCTACGAGCAGTACTTC. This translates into CASSYFPSSSYEQYF.

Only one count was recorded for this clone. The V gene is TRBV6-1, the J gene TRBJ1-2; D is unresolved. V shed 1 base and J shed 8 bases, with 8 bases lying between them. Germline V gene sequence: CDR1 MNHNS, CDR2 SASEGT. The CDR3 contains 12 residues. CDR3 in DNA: TGTGCCAGCAGTGAAGGGGTGGGAGGCTACACCTTC. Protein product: CASSEGVGGYTF.

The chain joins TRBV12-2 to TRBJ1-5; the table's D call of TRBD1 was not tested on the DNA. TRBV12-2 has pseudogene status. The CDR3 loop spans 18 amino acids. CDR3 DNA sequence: TGTGCAAGTCGCTTATCCCAAACCGGGACAGCGGGCAATCAGCCCCAGCATTTT. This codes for CASRLSQTGTAGNQPQHF.

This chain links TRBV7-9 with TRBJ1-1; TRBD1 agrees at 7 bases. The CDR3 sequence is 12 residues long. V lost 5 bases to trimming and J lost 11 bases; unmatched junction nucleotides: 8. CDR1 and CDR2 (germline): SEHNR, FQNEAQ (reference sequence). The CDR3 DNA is TGTGCCAGCAGCCCTGACAGGGTTCGGGCTTTCTTT. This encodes CASSPDRVRAFF.

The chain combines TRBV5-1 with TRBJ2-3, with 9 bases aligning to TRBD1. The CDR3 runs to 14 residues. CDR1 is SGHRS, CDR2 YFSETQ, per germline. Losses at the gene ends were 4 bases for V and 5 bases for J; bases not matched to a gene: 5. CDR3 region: CASSITGGGDTQYF. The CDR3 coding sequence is TGCGCCAGCAGCATTACAGGGGGCGGAGATACGCAGTATTTT.

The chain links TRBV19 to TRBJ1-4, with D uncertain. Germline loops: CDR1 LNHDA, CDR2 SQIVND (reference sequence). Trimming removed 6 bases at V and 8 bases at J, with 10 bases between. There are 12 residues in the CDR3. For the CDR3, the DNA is TGTGCCAGTAGACTCCGGGAGGAAAAACTGTTTTTT. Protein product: CASRLREEKLFF.

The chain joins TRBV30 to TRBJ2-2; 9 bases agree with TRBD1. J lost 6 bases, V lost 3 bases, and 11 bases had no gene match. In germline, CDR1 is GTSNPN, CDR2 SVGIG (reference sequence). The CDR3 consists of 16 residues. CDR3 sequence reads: CAWSSTGTGLAGELFF. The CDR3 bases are TGTGCCTGGAGCTCAACCGGGACAGGGTTAGCCGGGGAGCTGTTTTTT.

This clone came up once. The CDR3 reads CSVGREPLYEQYF. Written as DNA, the CDR3 is TGCAGCGTTGGCAGGGAACCACTCTACGAGCAGTACTTC. The rearrangement joins TRBV29-1 to TRBJ2-7, with D possibly TRBD1 on 5 matching bases. This CDR3 has 13 residues. The germline CDR1 and CDR2 sequences are SQVTM and ANQGSEA. V shed 4 bases and J shed 3 bases, with 13 bases lying between them.

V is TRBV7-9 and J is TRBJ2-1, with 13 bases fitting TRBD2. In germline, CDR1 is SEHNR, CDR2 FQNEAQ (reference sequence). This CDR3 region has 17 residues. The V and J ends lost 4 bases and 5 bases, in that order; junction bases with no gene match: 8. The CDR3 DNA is TGTGCCAGCAGCTCGACTAGCGGGAGGTCCCCCAACAATGAGCAGTTCTTC. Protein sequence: CASSSTSGRSPNNEQFF.

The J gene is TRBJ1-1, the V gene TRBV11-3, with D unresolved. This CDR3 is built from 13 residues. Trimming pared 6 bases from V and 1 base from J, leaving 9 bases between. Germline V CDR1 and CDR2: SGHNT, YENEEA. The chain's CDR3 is CASSSESNTEAFF. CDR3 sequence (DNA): TGTGCCAGCAGTTCGGAATCGAACACTGAAGCTTTCTTT.

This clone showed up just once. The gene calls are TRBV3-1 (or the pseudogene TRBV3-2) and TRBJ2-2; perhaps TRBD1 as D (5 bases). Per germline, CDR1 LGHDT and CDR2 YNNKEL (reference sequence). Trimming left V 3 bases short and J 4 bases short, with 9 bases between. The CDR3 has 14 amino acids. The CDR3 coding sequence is TGTGCCAGCAGCCACCATGGGGCCACCGGGGAGCTGTTTTTT. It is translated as CASSHHGATGELFF.

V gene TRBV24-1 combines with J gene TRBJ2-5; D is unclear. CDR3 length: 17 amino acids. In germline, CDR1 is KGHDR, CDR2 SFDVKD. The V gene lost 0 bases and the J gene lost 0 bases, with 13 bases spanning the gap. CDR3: CATSDLGDLQNQETQYF. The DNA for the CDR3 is TGTGCCACCAGTGATTTGGGGGATCTCCAAAACCAAGAGACCCAGTACTTC.

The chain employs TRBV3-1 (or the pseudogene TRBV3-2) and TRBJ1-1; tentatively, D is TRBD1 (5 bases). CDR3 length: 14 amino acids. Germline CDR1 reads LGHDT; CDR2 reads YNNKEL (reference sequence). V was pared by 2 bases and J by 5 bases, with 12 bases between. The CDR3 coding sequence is TGTGCCAGCAGCCAACTGGGCAAGGGGACTGAAGCTTTCTTT. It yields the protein CASSQLGKGTEAFF.

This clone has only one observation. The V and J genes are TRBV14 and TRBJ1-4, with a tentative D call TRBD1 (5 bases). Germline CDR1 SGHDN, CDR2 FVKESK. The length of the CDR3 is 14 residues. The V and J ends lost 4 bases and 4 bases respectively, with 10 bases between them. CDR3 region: CASSLGTDNEKLFF. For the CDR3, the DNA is TGTGCCAGCAGCCTCGGGACGGATAATGAAAAACTGTTTTTT.

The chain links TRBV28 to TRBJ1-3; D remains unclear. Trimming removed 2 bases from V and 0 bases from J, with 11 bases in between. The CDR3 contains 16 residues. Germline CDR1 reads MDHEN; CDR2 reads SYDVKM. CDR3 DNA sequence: TGTGCCAGCAGTTTAATTGGCACACCCTCTGGAAACACCATATATTTT. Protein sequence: CASSLIGTPSGNTIYF.

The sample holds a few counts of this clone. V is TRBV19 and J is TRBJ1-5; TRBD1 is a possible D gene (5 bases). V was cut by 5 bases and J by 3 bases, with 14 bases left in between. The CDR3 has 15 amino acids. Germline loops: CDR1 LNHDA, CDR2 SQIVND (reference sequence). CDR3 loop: CASSLTGGINQPQHF. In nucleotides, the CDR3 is TGTGCCAGTAGTCTGACGGGGGGGATCAATCAGCCCCAGCATTTT.